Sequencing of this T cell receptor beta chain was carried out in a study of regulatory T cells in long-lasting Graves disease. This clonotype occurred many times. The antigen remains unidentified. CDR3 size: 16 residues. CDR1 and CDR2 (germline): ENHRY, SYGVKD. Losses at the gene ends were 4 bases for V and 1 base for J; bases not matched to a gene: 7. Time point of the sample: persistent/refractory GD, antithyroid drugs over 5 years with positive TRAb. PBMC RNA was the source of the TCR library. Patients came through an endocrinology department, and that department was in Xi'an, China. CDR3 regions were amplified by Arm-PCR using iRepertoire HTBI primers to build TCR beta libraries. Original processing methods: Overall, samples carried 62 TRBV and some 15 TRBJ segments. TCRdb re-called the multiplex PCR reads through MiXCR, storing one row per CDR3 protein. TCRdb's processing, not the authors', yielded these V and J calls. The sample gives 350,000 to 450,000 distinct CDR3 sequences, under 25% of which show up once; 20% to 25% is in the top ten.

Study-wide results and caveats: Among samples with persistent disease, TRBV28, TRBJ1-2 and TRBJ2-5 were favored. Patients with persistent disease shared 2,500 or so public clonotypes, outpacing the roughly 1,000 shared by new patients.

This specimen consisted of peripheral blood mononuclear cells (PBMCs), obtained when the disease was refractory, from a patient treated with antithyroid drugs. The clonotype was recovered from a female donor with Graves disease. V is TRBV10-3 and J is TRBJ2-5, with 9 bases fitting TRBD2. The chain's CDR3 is CAISATSGALQETQYF. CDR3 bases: TGTGCCATCAGTGCGACTAGCGGAGCTCTCCAAGAGACCCAGTACTTC.